The 5 T cell receptor beta chains listed next were all sequenced from one sample in a study of cytomegalovirus exposure and HLA in healthy donors. Here immunoSEQ multiplex PCR was the method, and the copy in TCRdb shows in-frame clones only, minus some. The sample holds 90,000 to 110,000 clones; roughly 86% are singletons and the top ten take 2% to 2.5%. Sample: PBMCs. The receptors come from a woman aged 18-30 years in good health and CMV-seronegative.

The gene calls are TRBV29-1 and TRBJ2-1, with 16 bases aligning to TRBD2. V shed 7 bases and J 7 bases; nucleotides not matched to a gene: 7. The CDR3 has 15 amino acids. Germline V gene data show CDR1 as SQVTM and CDR2 as ANQGSEA. The CDR3 coding sequence is TGCAGCGCAGGGACTAGCGGGAGGGCCGTGAATGAGCAGTTCTTC. It codes for CSAGTSGRAVNEQFF.

The chain employs TRBV4-1 and TRBJ2-1; no definite D call. Germline V gene sequence: CDR1 MGHRA, CDR2 YSYEKL. V was shortened by 0 bases and J by 8 bases, with 8 bases between the two germline ends. The CDR3 loop spans 13 amino acids. CDR3 sequence (DNA): TGCGCCAGCAGCCAAGAGGGCCCCCATGAGCAGTTCTTC. It yields the protein CASSQEGPHEQFF.

The chain couples TRBV27 to TRBJ1-4, with D maybe TRBD1 (6 bases). V dropped 5 bases and J dropped 2 bases, with 9 bases sitting between them. The length of the CDR3 is 14 residues. Germline CDR1 reads MNHEY; CDR2 reads SMNVEV (reference sequence). Here the CDR3 DNA reads TGTGCCAGCAGTCTCAGGGGTACTAATGAAAAACTGTTTTTT. Translated: CASSLRGTNEKLFF.

The rearrangement uses TRBV5-1 and TRBJ2-6; 9 bases agree with TRBD2. V lost 4 bases to trimming and J lost 0 bases; unmatched junction nucleotides: 8. The CDR3 is made up of 18 amino acids. Looked up from germline, CDR1 is SGHRS and CDR2 is YFSETQ. Here the CDR3 reads CASSSSGGSSSGANVLTF. The CDR3 DNA reads as TGCGCCAGCAGCAGTAGCGGGGGCTCGAGCTCTGGGGCCAACGTCCTGACTTTC.

This sequence joins TRBV5-4 and TRBJ2-5, with D possibly TRBD2 on 5 matching bases. Trimming shortened V by 0 bases and J by 7 bases, and 13 bases separated the two germline ends. CDR3 size: 14 residues. CDR1 is SGHNT, CDR2 YYREEE, per germline (reference sequence). CDR3 in amino acids: CASSLAPPEGTQYF. DNA for the CDR3: TGTGCCAGCAGCTTGGCCCCTCCTGAGGGGACCCAGTACTTC.